This TCR beta chain was recovered during a study of blood T cell repertoires in COVID-19. Measured with immunoSEQ multiplex PCR; TCRdb has only the in-frame clones, and not every one. The data show approximately 150,000 clones, more than 75% seen once. The CDR3 is made up of 13 amino acids. Per the germline V gene, CDR1 is KGHSH and CDR2 is LQKENI. Deletions cut 3 bases from V and 8 bases from J, with 10 bases between. The sample consisted of PBMCs or T cells enriched from blood (not recorded which). The V gene is TRBV18, the J gene TRBJ1-4; D unresolved. This sequence was found in a human donor with acute COVID-19. The donor label of this sample is uncertain. CDR3 nucleotide sequence: TGTGCCAGCTCACCGGGCGTCAACGAAAAACTGTTTTTT. Residues: CASSPGVNEKLFF. Together with reference TRBV18 and TRBJ1-4, the CDR3 gives the full variable domain: NAGVMQNPRHLVRRRGQEARLRCSPMKGHSHVYWYRQLPEEGLKFMVYLQKENIIDESGMPKERFSAEFPKEGPSILRIQQVVRGDSAAYFCASSPGVNEKLFFGSGTQLSVL.